There are a few counts of the clone carrying this T cell receptor beta chain. Its specificity is unknown. A junction boundary mismatches the germline segment, possibly from a read error. CDR3 size: 11 residues. Looked up from germline, CDR1 is DFQATT and CDR2 is SNEGSKA (reference sequence). Carried by the TCR beta cDNA libraries were unique molecular identifiers. MiXCR, run by TCRdb on the PCR reads, gives a single entry per CDR3 protein. This table has roughly 200,000 distinct CDR3 sequences, roughly 28% appearing once. This entry belongs to a study of post-analysis software for immune sequencing data. Whole-study results and caveats: TRBV5-6, TRBV5-1 and TRBV20-1 were among roughly five TRBV segments more frequent in patients than controls. Normalized Chao1 diversity in multiple sclerosis patients fell significantly below that of controls.

Sequenced input: blood. V gene TRBV20-1 combines with J gene TRBJ2-1; D ambiguous. The origin of this receptor is a girl aged 2-17 years with multiple sclerosis. CDR3 sequence reads: CRAMRSDEQFF. The CDR3 coding sequence is TGCAGGGCTATGAGGAGCGATGAGCAGTTCTTC.